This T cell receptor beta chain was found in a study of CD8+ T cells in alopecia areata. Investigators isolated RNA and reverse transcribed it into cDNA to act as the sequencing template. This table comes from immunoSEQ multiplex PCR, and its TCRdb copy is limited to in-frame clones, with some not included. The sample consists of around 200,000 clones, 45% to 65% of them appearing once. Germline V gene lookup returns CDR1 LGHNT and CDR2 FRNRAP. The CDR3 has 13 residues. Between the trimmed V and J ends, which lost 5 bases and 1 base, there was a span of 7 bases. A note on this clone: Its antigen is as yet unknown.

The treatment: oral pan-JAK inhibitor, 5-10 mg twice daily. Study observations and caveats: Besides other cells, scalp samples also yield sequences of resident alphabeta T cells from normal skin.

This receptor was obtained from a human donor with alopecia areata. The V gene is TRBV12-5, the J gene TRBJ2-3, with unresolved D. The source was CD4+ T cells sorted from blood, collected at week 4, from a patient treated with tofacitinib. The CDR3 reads CASGPSGTDTQYF. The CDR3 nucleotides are TGTGCTAGTGGTCCCTCTGGCACAGATACGCAGTATTTT.